One and the same sample provided the 7 T cell receptor beta chains below, sequenced in a study of blood T cell repertoires in COVID-19 (dated by TCRdb to about 2020). Library preparation used the immunoSEQ multiplex PCR assay. TCRdb's version of the immuneACCESS table is confined to in-frame rearrangements and falls short of the full clone set. An unresolved V gene accounts for under half of the shortfall where checked; the remainder is of unknown origin. The sample table shows 130,000 to 150,000 clones, and approximately 80% are seen once. In total, the top ten clones hold 6.2% of the sample. Sample: PBMCs or T cells enriched from blood (not recorded which). Every receptor here comes from a woman in her thirties or forties who had recovered from COVID-19.

The rearrangement joins TRBV7-7 to TRBJ1-3; tentative D call: TRBD1 (6 bases). The length of the CDR3 is 19 residues. CDR1 and CDR2 from the germline V gene are SSHAT and FNYEAQ (reference sequence). The V and J ends lost 8 bases and 0 bases respectively, with 26 bases between them. CDR3 DNA sequence: TGTGCCAGCTGGGGGCCGATCATCTACAGACTGAGCTCTGGAAACACCATATATTTT. Its protein product is CASWGPIIYRLSSGNTIYF.

In its sample, this clone was seen once. The V call is TRBV30, the J call TRBJ1-1, with 7 bases identical to TRBD1. The CDR3 is 13 residues long. Germline V lookup: CDR1 GTSNPN, CDR2 SVGIG (reference sequence). Unmatched junction bases numbered 3, after V lost 2 bases and J lost 3 bases. This CDR3 is CAWSPTGYTEAFF. CDR3 DNA sequence: TGTGCCTGGAGTCCGACAGGGTACACTGAAGCTTTCTTT. Supplemented by reference TRBV30 and TRBJ1-1, the full variable domain reads SQTIHQWPATLVQPVGSPLSLECTVEGTSNPNLYWYRQAAGRGLQLLFYSVGIGQISSEVPQNLSASRPQDRQFILSSKKLLLSDSGFYLCAWSPTGYTEAFFGQGTRLTVV.

V usage is TRBV28 and J usage is TRBJ2-3; 10 bases are shared with TRBD1. Germline V CDR1 and CDR2: MDHEN, SYDVKM. This CDR3 has 17 residues. V was pared by 4 bases and J by 0 bases, with 7 bases of the junction left unmatched. In DNA form, the CDR3 reads TGTGCCAGCAGTTCCCCCGGGACAGGGGATAGCACAGATACGCAGTATTTT. Translating gives CASSSPGTGDSTDTQYF.

The gene calls are TRBV29-1 and TRBJ1-1; 9 bases map to TRBD1. This CDR3 contains 15 residues. CDR1 is SQVTM, CDR2 ANQGSEA, per germline. J was trimmed by 1 base and V by 6 bases; bases with no gene match: 9. CDR3 amino acids: CSVAVPTGGNTEAFF. DNA of the CDR3: TGCAGCGTCGCCGTTCCGACAGGGGGGAACACTGAAGCTTTCTTT. Complete variable domain (other parts from reference TRBV29-1 and TRBJ1-1): SAVISQKPSRDICQRGTSLTIQCQVDSQVTMMFWYRQQPGQSLTLIATANQGSEATYESGFVIDKFPISRPNLTFSTLTVSNMSPEDSSIYLCSVAVPTGGNTEAFFGQGTRLTVV.

The rearrangement joins TRBV9 to TRBJ2-1, with TRBD2 identical over 8 bases. CDR1 and CDR2 from the germline V gene are SGDLS and YYNGEE. There are 16 residues in the CDR3. Germline trimming cut 2 bases from V and 6 bases from J; bases unmatched to any gene: 10. The chain's CDR3 is CASSVSGGAAVNEQFF. Written as DNA, the CDR3 is TGTGCCAGCAGCGTTTCGGGAGGGGCGGCAGTCAATGAGCAGTTCTTC.

The chain combines TRBV4-2 with TRBJ2-7, with a possible D match to TRBD1 (6 bases). Germline V lookup: CDR1 LGHNA, CDR2 YNFKEQ. The CDR3 extends over 14 amino acids. V dropped 1 base and J dropped 1 base, with 8 bases sitting between them. The CDR3 sequence: CASSQATGSYEQYF. In DNA, the CDR3 is TGTGCCAGCAGCCAAGCGACAGGATCCTACGAGCAGTACTTC.

The J gene is TRBJ2-7, the V gene TRBV27; D possibly corresponds to TRBD1 (6 bases). Germline V lookup: CDR1 MNHEY, CDR2 SMNVEV (reference sequence). The CDR3 loop spans 17 amino acids. V was pared by 5 bases and J by 2 bases, with 22 bases between. CDR3 residues: CASSLSYSSGHPYEQYF. The CDR3 DNA reads TGTGCCAGCAGTCTGTCCTACTCATCGGGACACCCCTACGAGCAGTACTTC.